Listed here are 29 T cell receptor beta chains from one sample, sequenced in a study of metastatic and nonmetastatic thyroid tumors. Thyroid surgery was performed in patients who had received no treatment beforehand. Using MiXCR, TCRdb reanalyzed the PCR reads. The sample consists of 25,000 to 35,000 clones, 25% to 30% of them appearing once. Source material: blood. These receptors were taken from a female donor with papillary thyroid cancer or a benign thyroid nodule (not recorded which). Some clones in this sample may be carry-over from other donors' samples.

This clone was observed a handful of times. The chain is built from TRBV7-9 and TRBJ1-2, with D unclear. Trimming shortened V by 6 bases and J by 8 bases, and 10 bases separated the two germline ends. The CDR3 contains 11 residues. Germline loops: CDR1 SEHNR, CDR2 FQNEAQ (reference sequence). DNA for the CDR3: TGTGCCAGCAGTCTTAACATCGGCTACACCTTC. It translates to CASSLNIGYTF. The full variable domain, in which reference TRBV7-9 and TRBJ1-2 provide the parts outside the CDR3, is DTGVSQNPRHKITKRGQNVTFRCDPISEHNRLYWYRQTLGQGPEFLTYFQNEAQLEKSRLLSDRFSAERPKGSFSTLEIQRTEQGDSAMYLCASSLNIGYTFGSGTRLTVV.

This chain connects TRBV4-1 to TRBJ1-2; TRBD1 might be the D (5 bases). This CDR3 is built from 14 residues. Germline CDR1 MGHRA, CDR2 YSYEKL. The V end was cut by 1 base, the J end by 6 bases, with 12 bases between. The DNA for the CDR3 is TGCGCCAGCAGCCAAGGAGGGGACGAGAATGGCTACACCTTC. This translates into CASSQGGDENGYTF.

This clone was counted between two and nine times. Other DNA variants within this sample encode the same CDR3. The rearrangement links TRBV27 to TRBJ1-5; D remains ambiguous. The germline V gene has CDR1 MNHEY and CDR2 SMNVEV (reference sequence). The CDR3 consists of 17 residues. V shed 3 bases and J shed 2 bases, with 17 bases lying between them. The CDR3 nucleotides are TGTGCCAGCAGTTTGACGGGTGGGAGGAATGGCAATCAGCCCCAGCATTTT. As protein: CASSLTGGRNGNQPQHF.

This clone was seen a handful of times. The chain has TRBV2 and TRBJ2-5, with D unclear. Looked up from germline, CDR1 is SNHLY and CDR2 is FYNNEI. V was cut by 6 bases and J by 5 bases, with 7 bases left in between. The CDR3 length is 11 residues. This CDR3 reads CASRLQETQYF. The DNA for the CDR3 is TGTGCCAGCAGACTACAGGAGACCCAGTACTTC.

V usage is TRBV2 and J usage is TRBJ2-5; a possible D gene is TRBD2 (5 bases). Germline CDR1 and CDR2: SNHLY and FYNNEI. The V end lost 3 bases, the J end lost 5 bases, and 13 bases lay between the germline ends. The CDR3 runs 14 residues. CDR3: CASSDGRGWETQYF. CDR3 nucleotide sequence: TGTGCCAGCAGTGACGGTAGAGGGTGGGAGACCCAGTACTTC.

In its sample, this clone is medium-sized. The chain's CDR3 is CASCFHKGPSSYEQYF. CDR3 bases: TGTGCCAGCTGCTTCCATAAGGGGCCGAGCTCCTACGAGCAGTACTTC. The chain has TRBV6-2 or TRBV6-3 and TRBJ2-7; a weak D match, TRBD1 (5 bases). Trimming shortened V by 8 bases and J by 0 bases, and 20 bases separated the two germline ends. Germline V gene data show CDR1 as MNHEY and CDR2 as SVGEGT. This CDR3 contains 16 residues.

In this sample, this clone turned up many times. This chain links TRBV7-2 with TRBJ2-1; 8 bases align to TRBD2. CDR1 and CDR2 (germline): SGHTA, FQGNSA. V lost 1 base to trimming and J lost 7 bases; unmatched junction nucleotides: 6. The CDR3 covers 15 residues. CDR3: CASSLGHGRANEQFF. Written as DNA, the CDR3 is TGTGCCAGCAGCTTAGGGCACGGGAGGGCGAATGAGCAGTTCTTC.

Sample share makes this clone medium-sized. The CDR3 bases are TGTGCCAGCAGCTTACCGGGACAGGGGGGGGGCTACACCTTC. It codes for CASSLPGQGGGYTF. The V call is TRBV28, the J call TRBJ1-2, with 11 positions matching TRBD1. Germline V CDR1 and CDR2: MDHEN, SYDVKM. V trimming: 6 bases; J trimming: 8 bases; junction bases outside the gene matches: 8. The CDR3 covers 14 residues.

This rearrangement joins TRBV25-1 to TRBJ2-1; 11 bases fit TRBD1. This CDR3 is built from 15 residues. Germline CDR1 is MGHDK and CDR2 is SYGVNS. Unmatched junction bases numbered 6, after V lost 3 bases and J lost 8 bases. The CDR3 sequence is CASSDRDRGVYEQFF. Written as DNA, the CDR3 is TGTGCCAGCAGTGACCGGGACAGGGGGGTGTATGAGCAGTTCTTC.

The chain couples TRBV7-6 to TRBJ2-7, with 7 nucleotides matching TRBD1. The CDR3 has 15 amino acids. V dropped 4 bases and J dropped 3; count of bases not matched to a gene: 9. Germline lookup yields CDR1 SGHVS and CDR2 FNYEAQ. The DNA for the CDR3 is TGTGCCAGCAGCTCGACCGGGACAGCGAACTACGAGCAGTACTTC. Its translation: CASSSTGTANYEQYF.

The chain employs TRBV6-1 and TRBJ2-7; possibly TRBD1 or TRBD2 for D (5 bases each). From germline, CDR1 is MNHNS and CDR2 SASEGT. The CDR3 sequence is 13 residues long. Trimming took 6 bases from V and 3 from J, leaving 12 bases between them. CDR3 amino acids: CASSSGTGYEQYF. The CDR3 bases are TGTGCCAGCAGCTCAGGGACGGGCTACGAGCAGTACTTC.

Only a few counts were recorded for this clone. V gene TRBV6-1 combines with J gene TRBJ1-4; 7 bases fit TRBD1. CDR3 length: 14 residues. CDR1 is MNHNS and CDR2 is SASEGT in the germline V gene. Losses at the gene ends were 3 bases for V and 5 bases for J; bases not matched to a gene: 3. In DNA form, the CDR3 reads TGTGCCAGCAGTGAGACAGGGACCAATGAAAAACTGTTTTTT. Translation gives CASSETGTNEKLFF.

The CDR3 bases are TGTGCCAGCAGTACGCAAGATGCCCGCCTCTACGAGCAGTACTTC. It yields the protein CASSTQDARLYEQYF. This chain joins TRBV6-2 or TRBV6-3 and TRBJ2-7; D unclear. Germline lookup yields CDR1 MNHEY and CDR2 SVGEGT. V lost 5 bases and J 3 bases, leaving 17 bases between the germline ends. The CDR3 sequence is 15 residues long.

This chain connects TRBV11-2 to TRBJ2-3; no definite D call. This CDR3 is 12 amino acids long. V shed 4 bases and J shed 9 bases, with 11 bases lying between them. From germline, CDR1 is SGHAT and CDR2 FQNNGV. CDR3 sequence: CASSYGPPTQYF. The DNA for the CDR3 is TGTGCCAGCAGCTATGGGCCCCCCACGCAGTATTTT.

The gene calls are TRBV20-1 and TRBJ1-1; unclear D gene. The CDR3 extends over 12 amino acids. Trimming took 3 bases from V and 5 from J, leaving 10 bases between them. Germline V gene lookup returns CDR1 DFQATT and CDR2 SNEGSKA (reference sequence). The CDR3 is CSAREGPTEAFF. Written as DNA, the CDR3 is TGCAGTGCTAGGGAGGGTCCGACTGAAGCTTTCTTT.

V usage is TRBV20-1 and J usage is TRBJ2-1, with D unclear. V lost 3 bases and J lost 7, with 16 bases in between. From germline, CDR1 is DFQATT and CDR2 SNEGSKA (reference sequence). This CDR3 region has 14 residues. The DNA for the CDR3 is TGCAGTGCTAGGTCTCCGCTGGGTGTGAATGAGCAGTTCTTC. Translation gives CSARSPLGVNEQFF.

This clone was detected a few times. CDR3 loop: CASSAGGREKNEQFF. Here the CDR3 DNA reads TGTGCCAGCAGTGCGGGGGGCAGGGAGAAGAATGAGCAGTTCTTC. The chain combines TRBV2 with TRBJ2-1; TRBD2 might be the D (7 bases). The CDR3 is made up of 15 amino acids. The germline CDR1 and CDR2 sequences are SNHLY and FYNNEI. Trimming shortened V by 4 bases and J by 7 bases, and 17 bases separated the two germline ends.

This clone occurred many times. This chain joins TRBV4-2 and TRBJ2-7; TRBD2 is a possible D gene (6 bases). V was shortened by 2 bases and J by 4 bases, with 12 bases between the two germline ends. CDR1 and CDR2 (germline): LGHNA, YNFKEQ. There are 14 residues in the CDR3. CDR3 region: CASSQSLGGYEQYF. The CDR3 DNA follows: TGTGCCAGCAGCCAAAGTCTGGGGGGATACGAGCAGTACTTC.

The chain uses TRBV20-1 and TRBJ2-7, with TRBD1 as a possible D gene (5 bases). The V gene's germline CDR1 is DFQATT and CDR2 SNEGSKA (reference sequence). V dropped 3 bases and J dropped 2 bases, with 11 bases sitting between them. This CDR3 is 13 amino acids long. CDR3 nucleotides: TGCAGTGCTAGGGACCTCAGGGCCTACGAGCAGTACTTC. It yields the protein CSARDLRAYEQYF.

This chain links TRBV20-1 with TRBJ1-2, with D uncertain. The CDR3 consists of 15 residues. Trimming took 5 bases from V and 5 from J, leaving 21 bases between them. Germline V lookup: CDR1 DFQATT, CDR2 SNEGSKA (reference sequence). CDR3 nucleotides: TGCAGTGCTGCGCCTTTATGGGAGGGAGAATATGGCTACACCTTC. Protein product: CSAAPLWEGEYGYTF.

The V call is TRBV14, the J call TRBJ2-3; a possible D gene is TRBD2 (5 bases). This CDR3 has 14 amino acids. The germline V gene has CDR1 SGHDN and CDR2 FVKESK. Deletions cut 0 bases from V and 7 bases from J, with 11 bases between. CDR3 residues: CASSQEYGGYTQYF. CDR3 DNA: TGTGCCAGCAGCCAAGAGTACGGCGGGTATACGCAGTATTTT.

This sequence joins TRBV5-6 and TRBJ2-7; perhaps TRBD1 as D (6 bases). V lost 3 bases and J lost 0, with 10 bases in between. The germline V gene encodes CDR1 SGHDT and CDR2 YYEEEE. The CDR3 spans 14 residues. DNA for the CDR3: TGTGCCAGCAGCTCGCAGGGGAGCTCCTACGAGCAGTACTTC. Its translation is CASSSQGSSYEQYF.

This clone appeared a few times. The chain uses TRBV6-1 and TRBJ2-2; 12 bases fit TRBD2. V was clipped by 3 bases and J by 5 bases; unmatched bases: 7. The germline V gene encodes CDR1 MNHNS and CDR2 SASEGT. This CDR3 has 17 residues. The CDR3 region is CASSEASGGARTGELFF. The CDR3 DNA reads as TGTGCCAGCAGTGAGGCTAGCGGGGGGGCACGTACCGGGGAGCTGTTTTTT.

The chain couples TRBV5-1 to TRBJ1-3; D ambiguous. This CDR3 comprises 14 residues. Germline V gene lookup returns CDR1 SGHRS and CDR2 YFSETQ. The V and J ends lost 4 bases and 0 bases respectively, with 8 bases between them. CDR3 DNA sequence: TGCGCCAGCAGCGAACAGAACTCTGGAAACACCATATATTTT. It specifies CASSEQNSGNTIYF.

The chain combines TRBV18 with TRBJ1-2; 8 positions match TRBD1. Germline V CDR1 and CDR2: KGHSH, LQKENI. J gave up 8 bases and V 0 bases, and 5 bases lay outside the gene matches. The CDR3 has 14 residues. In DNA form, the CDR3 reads TGTGCCAGCTCACCACCGGAGGACAGGGACGGCTACACCTTC. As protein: CASSPPEDRDGYTF.

CDR3 in DNA: TGTGCCAGCAGTTATGTGAATGCGGGGGAGCAGTTCTTC. This sequence encodes CASSYVNAGEQFF. This sequence joins TRBV6-2 or TRBV6-3 and TRBJ2-1; possible D gene TRBD2, 6 bases. Germline values: CDR1 MNHEY, CDR2 SVGEGT. This CDR3 comprises 13 residues. Trimming removed 3 bases from V and 10 bases from J, with 13 bases in between.

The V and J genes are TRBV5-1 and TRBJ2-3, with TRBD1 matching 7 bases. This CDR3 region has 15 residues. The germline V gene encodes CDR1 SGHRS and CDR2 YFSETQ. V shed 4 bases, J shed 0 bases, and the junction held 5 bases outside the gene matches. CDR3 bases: TGCGCCAGCAGCATCAGGGGGTTTAGCACAGATACGCAGTATTTT. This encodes CASSIRGFSTDTQYF.

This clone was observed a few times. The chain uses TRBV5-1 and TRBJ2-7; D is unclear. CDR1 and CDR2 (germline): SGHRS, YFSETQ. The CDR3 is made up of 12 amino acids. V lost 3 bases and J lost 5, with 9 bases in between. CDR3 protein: CASSWDRDEQYF. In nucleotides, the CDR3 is TGCGCCAGCAGCTGGGATCGGGACGAGCAGTACTTC.

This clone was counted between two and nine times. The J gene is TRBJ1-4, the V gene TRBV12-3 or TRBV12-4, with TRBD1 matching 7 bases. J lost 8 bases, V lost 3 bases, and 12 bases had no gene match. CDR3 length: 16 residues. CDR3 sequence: CASSFREGAQEEKLFF. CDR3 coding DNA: TGTGCCAGCAGTTTTAGGGAGGGGGCGCAGGAAGAAAAACTGTTTTTT.